The 14 T cell receptor beta chains in this list originate from one sample, sequenced in a study of T-cell reconstitution after alpha-beta-depleted transplantation in children. Unique molecular identifiers were incorporated into the prepared TCRbeta library. One entry per CDR3 protein results from TCRdb running MiXCR on the PCR reads. The sample consists of roughly 100,000 distinct CDR3 sequences, less than 6% of them appearing once. The specimen comprised PBMCs, mostly from graft donor cells, sampled 60 days after TCRalphabeta/CD19-depleted stem cell transplant. These receptors came from a female patient aged 2-15 years who had a stem cell transplant for Fanconi anemia, so the T cells may come from the graft donor.

Many counts were recorded for this clonotype. V is TRBV18 and J is TRBJ1-1; a weak D match, TRBD1 (5 bases). The CDR3 has 15 amino acids. Germline CDR1 KGHSH, CDR2 LQKENI. V lost 3 bases and J 3 bases, leaving 14 bases between the germline ends. DNA for the CDR3: TGTGCCAGCTCACCGGTGACAGACTGGGACACTGAAGCTTTCTTT. Its translation is CASSPVTDWDTEAFF. Full variable domain (rest looked up from reference TRBV18 and TRBJ1-1): NAGVMQNPRHLVRRRGQEARLRCSPMKGHSHVYWYRQLPEEGLKFMVYLQKENIIDESGMPKERFSAEFPKEGPSILRIQQVVRGDSAAYFCASSPVTDWDTEAFFGQGTRLTVV.

This clonotype occurred many times. The gene calls are TRBV20-1 and TRBJ2-5, with TRBD2 identical over 11 bases. Germline assignment: CDR1 DFQATT and CDR2 SNEGSKA (reference sequence). The CDR3 sequence is 15 residues long. After removal of 4 bases from V and 2 bases from J, the junction contained 6 bases not matched to a gene. This chain's CDR3 is CSANRLAGRQETQYF. CDR3 nucleotides: TGCAGTGCTAACAGACTAGCGGGGAGACAAGAGACCCAGTACTTC.

This clonotype was recorded many times. The V and J genes are TRBV6-5 and TRBJ2-5; weak D call: TRBD2 (7 bases). V lost 2 bases and J 3 bases, leaving 13 bases between the germline ends. This CDR3 is 15 amino acids long. Germline lookup yields CDR1 MNHEY and CDR2 SVGAGI. The CDR3, as DNA: TGTGCCAGCAGTTACCGCAGAGGGGGGGAAGAGACCCAGTACTTC. It is translated as CASSYRRGGEETQYF.

This clonotype showed up many times. The CDR3 DNA reads as TGTGCCAGCTCACCACCGAGGCAGGCCTACGAGCAGTACTTC. Protein sequence: CASSPPRQAYEQYF. The rearrangement links TRBV18 to TRBJ2-7; D gene unclear. V was trimmed by 0 bases and J by 2 bases, leaving 8 bases between them. From germline, CDR1 is KGHSH and CDR2 LQKENI. CDR3 length: 14 residues. The full variable domain, rest sourced from reference TRBV18 and TRBJ2-7, is NAGVMQNPRHLVRRRGQEARLRCSPMKGHSHVYWYRQLPEEGLKFMVYLQKENIIDESGMPKERFSAEFPKEGPSILRIQQVVRGDSAAYFCASSPPRQAYEQYFGPGTRLTVT.

The J gene is TRBJ1-2, the V gene TRBV3-1, with D perhaps TRBD1 (5 bases). This CDR3 contains 18 residues. From germline, CDR1 is LGHDT and CDR2 YNNKEL (reference sequence). V lost 0 bases and J lost 5, with 22 bases in between. CDR3 loop: CASSQDHGGGPIVYGYTF. The CDR3 region has the DNA TGTGCCAGCAGCCAAGATCATGGGGGAGGGCCTATAGTATATGGCTACACCTTC.

This clonotype was detected a few times. The rearrangement joins TRBV20-1 to TRBJ2-1; TRBD2 might be the D (6 bases). CDR3 length equals 16 residues. Germline V gives CDR1 DFQATT, CDR2 SNEGSKA (reference sequence). With 6 bases removed from V and 0 bases from J, the gap between germline ends came to 18 bases. CDR3 amino acids: CSATGGVADSYNEQFF. DNA for the CDR3: TGCAGTGCGACGGGTGGGGTAGCGGACTCCTACAATGAGCAGTTCTTC.

The rearrangement joins TRBV5-1 to TRBJ2-2, with D unclear. The germline V and J ends were trimmed by 0 bases and 0 bases, with 6 bases remaining between them. CDR3 length equals 15 residues. Germline CDR1 and CDR2: SGHRS and YFSETQ. CDR3 sequence: CASSLAVSNTGELFF. The CDR3 DNA reads TGCGCCAGCAGCTTGGCGGTCTCGAACACCGGGGAGCTGTTTTTT. The full variable domain, with the rest looked up from reference TRBV5-1 and TRBJ2-2, is KAGVTQTPRYLIKTRGQQVTLSCSPISGHRSVSWYQQTPGQGLQFLFEYFSETQRNKGNFPGRFSGRQFSNSRSEMNVSTLELGDSALYLCASSLAVSNTGELFFGEGSRLTVL.

This clonotype occurred a few times. This chain uses TRBV28 with TRBJ2-7; the match to TRBD2 covers 7 bases. The CDR3 is 19 residues long. The germline gives CDR1 MDHEN, CDR2 SYDVKM. V shed 7 bases and J 6 bases; nucleotides not matched to a gene: 27. CDR3 sequence (DNA): TGTGCCAGCACCCATCTTGGTGGGGAGCGGGATTCCCCTATTGGCGAGCAGTACTTC. This codes for CASTHLGGERDSPIGEQYF.

The V call is TRBV5-1, the J call TRBJ1-1; D is possibly TRBD1 (6 bases). Trimming cost V 0 bases and J 1 base, with 7 bases left between them. This CDR3 has 14 residues. CDR1 is SGHRS, CDR2 YFSETQ, per germline. The CDR3 sequence: CASSLVGQNTEAFF. CDR3 bases: TGCGCCAGCAGCTTGGTGGGACAGAACACTGAAGCTTTCTTT.

The chain is built from TRBV28 and TRBJ2-7, with TRBD1 matching 11 bases. The CDR3 is 17 amino acids. Per the germline V gene, CDR1 is MDHEN and CDR2 is SYDVKM. The ends lost 5 bases at V and 6 bases at J; junction bases unmatched: 15. CDR3 nucleotide sequence: TGTGCCAGCAGTCCCGCCGGGACAGGGGGAGGACGAGGCGAGCAGTACTTC. Protein sequence: CASSPAGTGGGRGEQYF. Full variable domain (outside the CDR3, taken from reference TRBV28 and TRBJ2-7): DVKVTQSSRYLVKRTGEKVFLECVQDMDHENMFWYRQDPGLGLRLIYFSYDVKMKEKGDIPEGYSVSREKKERFSLILESASTNQTSMYLCASSPAGTGGGRGEQYFGPGTRLTVT.

The chain combines TRBV20-1 with TRBJ2-3; D gene ambiguous. Germline assignment: CDR1 DFQATT and CDR2 SNEGSKA (reference sequence). V was trimmed by 0 bases and J by 2 bases, leaving 12 bases between them. The CDR3 loop spans 15 amino acids. The CDR3 loop reads CSARDDRRFTDTQYF. The CDR3 nucleotides read TGCAGTGCTAGAGATGATCGCAGATTCACAGATACGCAGTATTTT.

J is TRBJ2-3 and V is TRBV12-3 or TRBV12-4, with 8 positions matching TRBD2. The CDR3 consists of 16 residues. Germline trimming cut 6 bases from V and 5 bases from J; bases unmatched to any gene: 13. CDR3 in DNA: TGTGCCAGCAGCCGTTTCGGGCGGGGGGCCATAGATACGCAGTATTTT. Amino acid sequence: CASSRFGRGAIDTQYF.

There are many counts of this clonotype. V usage is TRBV5-1 and J usage is TRBJ1-1; D may be TRBD1 (6 bases). Trimming left V 4 bases short and J 10 bases short, with 14 bases between. The CDR3 is 12 residues long. The germline V gene has CDR1 SGHRS and CDR2 YFSETQ. CDR3 bases: TGCGCCAGCAGCCCCGGGACAAGAAGAGCTTTCTTT. Its protein is CASSPGTRRAFF. The whole variable domain, filled in from reference TRBV5-1 and TRBJ1-1, reads KAGVTQTPRYLIKTRGQQVTLSCSPISGHRSVSWYQQTPGQGLQFLFEYFSETQRNKGNFPGRFSGRQFSNSRSEMNVSTLELGDSALYLCASSPGTRRAFFGQGTRLTVV.

This clonotype has at least ten counts. The chain recombines TRBV6-1 with TRBJ2-5; 8 nucleotides align to TRBD1. The V and J ends lost 3 bases and 3 bases, in that order; junction bases with no gene match: 15. The CDR3 extends over 18 amino acids. CDR1 is MNHNS, CDR2 SASEGT, per germline. CDR3: CASSDIPEGQAPKETQYF. CDR3 DNA: TGTGCCAGCAGTGATATCCCAGAGGGACAGGCCCCTAAAGAGACCCAGTACTTC.